This is a list of T cell receptor beta chains from one sample in a study of radiotherapy plus CTLA-4 blockade in lung cancer. Assay: immunoSEQ multiplex PCR; the TCRdb copy retains only in-frame clones and omits some. The data contain some 51,000 clones, 60% to 80% of them singletons. The source was peripheral blood, collected from a patient treated with radiotherapy plus ipilimumab. All receptors come from a human donor with non-small cell lung cancer whose response to radiotherapy plus ipilimumab could not be evaluated. Each CDR3 is given without its conserved first and last residue.

TRBJ2-6 TRBV7-3 ASSFLRGQGGANVLT
NA TRBV5-4 ASSSSYEQY
TRBJ1-5 TRBV29-1 SVLDRGNQPQH
TRBJ2-1 TRBV28 ASRVGTGGYEQF
TRBJ2-2 TRBV5-6 ASSLLVGELF
TRBJ1-2 TRBV9 ASSNDRGGYT
TRBJ2-7 TRBV29-1 SVDGLAGAQRSYEQY
TRBJ1-3 TRBV7-2 ASAWDRGFRSGNTIY
TRBJ2-7 TRBV4-1 ASSHTGGASYEQY
TRBJ1-5 TRBV19 ASSLTGGRGQPQH
TRBJ1-5 TRBV6-5 ASSRDGRRNQPQH
TRBJ2-3 TRBV7-2 ASSPDRGPDTQY
TRBJ2-2 TRBV6-5 ASSYNRQVQGELF
TRBJ1-3 TRBV9 ASSVAGQGSGNTIY
TRBJ1-4 TRBV19 ASSTGDSNEKLF
TRBJ2-1 TRBV5-4 ASSFGTSGDGEQF
TRBJ2-7 TRBV7-2 ASSSLAGPTYEQY
TRBJ2-5 TRBV5-4 ASRLGTGGGGKTQY
TRBJ2-7 TRBV28 ASSFGGLWVGGRHEQY
TRBJ1-1 TRBV27 ASSLEGQGEAF
TRBJ2-1 TRBV7-8 ASSSREYNEQF